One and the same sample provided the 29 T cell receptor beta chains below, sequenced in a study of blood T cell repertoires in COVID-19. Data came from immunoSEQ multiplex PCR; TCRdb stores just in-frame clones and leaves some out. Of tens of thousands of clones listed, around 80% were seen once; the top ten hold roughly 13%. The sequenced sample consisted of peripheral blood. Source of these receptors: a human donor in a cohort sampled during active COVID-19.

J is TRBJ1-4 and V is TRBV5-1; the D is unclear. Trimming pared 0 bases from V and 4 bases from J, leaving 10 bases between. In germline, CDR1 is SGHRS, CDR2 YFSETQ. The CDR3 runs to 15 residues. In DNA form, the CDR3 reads TGCGCCAGCAGCTTGGGGAGGGCCGGTAATGAAAAACTGTTTTTT. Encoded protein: CASSLGRAGNEKLFF.

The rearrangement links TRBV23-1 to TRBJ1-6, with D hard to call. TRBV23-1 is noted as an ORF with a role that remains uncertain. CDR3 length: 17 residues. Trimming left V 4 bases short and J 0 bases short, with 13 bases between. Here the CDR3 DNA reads TGCGCCAGCAGTCCCAATAGAGGTGACTCCTATAATTCACCCCTCCACTTT. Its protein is CASSPNRGDSYNSPLHF.

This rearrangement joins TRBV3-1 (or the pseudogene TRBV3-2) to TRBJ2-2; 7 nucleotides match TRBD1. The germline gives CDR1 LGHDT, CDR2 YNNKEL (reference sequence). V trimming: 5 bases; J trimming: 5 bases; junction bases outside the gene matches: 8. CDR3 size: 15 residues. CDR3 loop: CASSKQGIATGELFF. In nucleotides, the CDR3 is TGTGCCAGCAGCAAACAGGGGATCGCTACCGGGGAGCTGTTTTTT.

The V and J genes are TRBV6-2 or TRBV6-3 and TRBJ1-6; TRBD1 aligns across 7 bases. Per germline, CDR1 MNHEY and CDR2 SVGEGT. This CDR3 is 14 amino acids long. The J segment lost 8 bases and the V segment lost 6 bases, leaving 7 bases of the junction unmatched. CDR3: CASSQTGPDSPLHF. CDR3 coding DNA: TGTGCCAGCAGCCAGACAGGGCCTGATTCACCCCTCCACTTT.

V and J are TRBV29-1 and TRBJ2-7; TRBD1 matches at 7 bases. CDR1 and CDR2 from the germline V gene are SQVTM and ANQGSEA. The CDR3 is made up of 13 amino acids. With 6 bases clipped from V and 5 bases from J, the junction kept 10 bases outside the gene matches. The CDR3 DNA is TGCAGCGTCGGCAGACAGGGTCCCAACGAGCAGTACTTC. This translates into CSVGRQGPNEQYF.

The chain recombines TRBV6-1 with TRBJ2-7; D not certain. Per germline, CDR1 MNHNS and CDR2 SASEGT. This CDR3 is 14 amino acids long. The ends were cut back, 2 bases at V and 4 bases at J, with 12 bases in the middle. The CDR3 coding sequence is TGTGCCAGCAGTGAAACCCTTAATACTTACGAGCAGTACTTC. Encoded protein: CASSETLNTYEQYF.

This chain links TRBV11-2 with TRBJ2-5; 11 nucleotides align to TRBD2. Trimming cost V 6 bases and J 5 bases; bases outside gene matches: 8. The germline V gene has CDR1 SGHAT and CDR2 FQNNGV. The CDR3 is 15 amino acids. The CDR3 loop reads CASRPGTSGAETQYF. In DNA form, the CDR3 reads TGTGCCAGCAGGCCAGGGACTAGCGGCGCGGAGACCCAGTACTTC.

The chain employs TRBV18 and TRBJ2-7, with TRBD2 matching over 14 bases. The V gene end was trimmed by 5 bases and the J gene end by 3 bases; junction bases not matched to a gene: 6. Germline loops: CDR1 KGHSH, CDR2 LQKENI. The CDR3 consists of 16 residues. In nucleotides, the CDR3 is TGTGCCAGCTCAATGGGGACTAGCGGGGGAAGCTACGAGCAGTACTTC. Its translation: CASSMGTSGGSYEQYF.

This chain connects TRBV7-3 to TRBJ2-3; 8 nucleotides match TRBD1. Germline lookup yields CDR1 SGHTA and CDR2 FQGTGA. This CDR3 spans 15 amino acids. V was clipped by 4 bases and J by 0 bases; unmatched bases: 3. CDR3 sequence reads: CASSSGTGSTDTQYF. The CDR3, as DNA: TGTGCCAGCAGCTCCGGGACAGGTAGCACAGATACGCAGTATTTT.

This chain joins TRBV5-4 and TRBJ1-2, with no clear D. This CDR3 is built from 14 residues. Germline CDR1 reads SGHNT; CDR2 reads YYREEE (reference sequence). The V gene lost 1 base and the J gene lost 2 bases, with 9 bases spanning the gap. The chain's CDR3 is CASSLNRRNYGYTF. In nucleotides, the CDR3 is TGTGCCAGCAGCTTGAATCGTCGGAACTATGGCTACACCTTC.

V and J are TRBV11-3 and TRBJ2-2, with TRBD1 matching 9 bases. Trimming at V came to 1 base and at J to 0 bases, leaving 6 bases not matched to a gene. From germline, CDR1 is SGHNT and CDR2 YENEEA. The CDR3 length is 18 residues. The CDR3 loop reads CASSLGTGAFSNTGELFF. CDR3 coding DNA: TGTGCCAGCAGCTTAGGGACAGGGGCCTTCTCGAACACCGGGGAGCTGTTTTTT.

DNA of the CDR3: TGTGCCAGCAGCCCCCAGGGGAATCAGCCCCAGCATTTT. Translated: CASSPQGNQPQHF. The chain recombines TRBV7-9 with TRBJ1-5; TRBD1 is a possible D gene (6 bases). V was clipped by 5 bases and J by 4 bases, with 9 bases between them. The germline V gene encodes CDR1 SEHNR and CDR2 FQNEAQ (reference sequence). This CDR3 spans 13 amino acids.

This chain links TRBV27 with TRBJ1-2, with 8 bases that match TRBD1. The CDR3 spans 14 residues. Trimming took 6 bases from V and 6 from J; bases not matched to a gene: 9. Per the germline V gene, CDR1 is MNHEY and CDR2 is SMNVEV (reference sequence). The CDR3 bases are TGTGCCAGCAGGAGTTCCGACAGGGGCGATGGCTACACCTTC. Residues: CASRSSDRGDGYTF.

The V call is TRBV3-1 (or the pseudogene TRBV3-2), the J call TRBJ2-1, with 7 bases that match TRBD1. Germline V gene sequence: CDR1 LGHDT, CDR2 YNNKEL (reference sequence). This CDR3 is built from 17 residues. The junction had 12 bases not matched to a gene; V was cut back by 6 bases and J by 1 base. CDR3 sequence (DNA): TGTGCCAGCAGACCTACGACAGGGAAGGGTTCCTACAATGAGCAGTTCTTC. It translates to CASRPTTGKGSYNEQFF.

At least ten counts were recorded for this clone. The CDR3 sequence: CASSRQGEGQPQHF. DNA of the CDR3: TGTGCCAGTAGCCGACAGGGGGAAGGTCAGCCCCAGCATTTT. The chain recombines TRBV19 with TRBJ1-5; 9 positions agree with TRBD1. The V and J ends lost 6 bases and 6 bases, in that order; junction bases with no gene match: 6. CDR1 and CDR2 from the germline V gene are LNHDA and SQIVND (reference sequence). The length of the CDR3 is 14 residues.

The CDR3: CASSQQSAYEQYF. As DNA, the CDR3 is TGCGCCAGCAGCCAACAGAGTGCCTACGAGCAGTACTTC. The chain links TRBV5-1 to TRBJ2-7; D is ambiguous. The V end was cut by 4 bases, the J end by 2 bases, with 10 bases between. Germline CDR1 SGHRS, CDR2 YFSETQ. The CDR3 is 13 amino acids. The entire variable domain, with the rest obtained from reference TRBV5-1 and TRBJ2-7, is as follows: KAGVTQTPRYLIKTRGQQVTLSCSPISGHRSVSWYQQTPGQGLQFLFEYFSETQRNKGNFPGRFSGRQFSNSRSEMNVSTLELGDSALYLCASSQQSAYEQYFGPGTRLTVT.

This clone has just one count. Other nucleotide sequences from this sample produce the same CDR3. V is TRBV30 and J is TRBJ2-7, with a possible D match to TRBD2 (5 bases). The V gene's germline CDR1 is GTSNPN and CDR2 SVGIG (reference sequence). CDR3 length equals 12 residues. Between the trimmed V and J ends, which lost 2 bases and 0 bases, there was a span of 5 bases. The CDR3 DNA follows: TGTGCCTGGAGTACTAGCTCCTACGAGCAGTACTTC. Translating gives CAWSTSSYEQYF.

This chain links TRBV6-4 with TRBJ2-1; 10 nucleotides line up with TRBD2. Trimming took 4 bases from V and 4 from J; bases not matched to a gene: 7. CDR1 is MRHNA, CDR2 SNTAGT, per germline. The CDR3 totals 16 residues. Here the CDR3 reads CASSVSGTSVYNEQFF. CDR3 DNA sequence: TGTGCCAGCAGTGTCTCCGGGACTAGCGTGTACAATGAGCAGTTCTTC.

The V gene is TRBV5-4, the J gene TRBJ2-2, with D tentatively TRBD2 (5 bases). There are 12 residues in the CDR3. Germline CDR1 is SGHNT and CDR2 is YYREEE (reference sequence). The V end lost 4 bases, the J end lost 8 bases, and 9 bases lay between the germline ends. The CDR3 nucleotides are TGTGCCAGCAGCGTGTGGGAGGGGGAGCTGTTTTTT. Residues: CASSVWEGELFF. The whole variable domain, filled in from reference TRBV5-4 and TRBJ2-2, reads ETGVTQSPTHLIKTRGQQVTLRCSSQSGHNTVSWYQQALGQGPQFIFQYYREEENGRGNFPPRFSGLQFPNYSSELNVNALELDDSALYLCASSVWEGELFFGEGSRLTVL.

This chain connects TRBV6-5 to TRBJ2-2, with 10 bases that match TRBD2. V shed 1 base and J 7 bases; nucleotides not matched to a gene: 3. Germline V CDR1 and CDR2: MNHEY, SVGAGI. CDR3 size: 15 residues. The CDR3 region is CASSYFLAGDGELFF. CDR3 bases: TGTGCCAGCAGTTACTTCCTAGCGGGGGACGGGGAGCTGTTTTTT.

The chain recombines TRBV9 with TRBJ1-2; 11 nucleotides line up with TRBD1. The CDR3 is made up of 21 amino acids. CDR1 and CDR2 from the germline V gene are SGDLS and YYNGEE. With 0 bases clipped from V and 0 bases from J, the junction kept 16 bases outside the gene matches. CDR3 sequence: CASSVAGDGTGTGGANYGYTF. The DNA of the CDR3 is TGTGCCAGCAGCGTAGCCGGGGACGGTACCGGGACAGGGGGTGCTAACTATGGCTACACCTTC.

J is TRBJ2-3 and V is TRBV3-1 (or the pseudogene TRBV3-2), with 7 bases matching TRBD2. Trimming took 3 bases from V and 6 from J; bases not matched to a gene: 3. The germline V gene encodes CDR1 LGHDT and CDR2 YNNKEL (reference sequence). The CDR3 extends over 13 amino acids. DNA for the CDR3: TGTGCCAGCAGCCATAGAGCGGGGGATACGCAGTATTTT. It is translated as CASSHRAGDTQYF.

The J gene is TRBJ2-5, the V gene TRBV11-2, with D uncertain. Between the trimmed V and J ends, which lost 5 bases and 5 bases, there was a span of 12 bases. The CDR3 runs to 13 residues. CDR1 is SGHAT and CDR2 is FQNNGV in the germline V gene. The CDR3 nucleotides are TGTGCCAGCAGCGTCCCGTTGTCGGAGACCCAGTACTTC. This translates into CASSVPLSETQYF.

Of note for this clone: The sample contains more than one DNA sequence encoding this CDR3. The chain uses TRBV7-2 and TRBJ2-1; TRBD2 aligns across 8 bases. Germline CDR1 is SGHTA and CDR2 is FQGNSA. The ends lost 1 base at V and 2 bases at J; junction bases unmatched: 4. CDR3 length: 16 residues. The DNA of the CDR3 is TGTGCCAGCAGCTTAGTGGCTAGCGGGCCCTACAATGAGCAGTTCTTC. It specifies CASSLVASGPYNEQFF.

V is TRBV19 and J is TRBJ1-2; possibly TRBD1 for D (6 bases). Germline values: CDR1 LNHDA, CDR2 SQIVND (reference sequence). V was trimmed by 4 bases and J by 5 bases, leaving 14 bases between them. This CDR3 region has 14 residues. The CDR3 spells CASSTTGSRYGYTF. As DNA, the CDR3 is TGTGCCAGTAGTACAACAGGGTCCCGATATGGCTACACCTTC.

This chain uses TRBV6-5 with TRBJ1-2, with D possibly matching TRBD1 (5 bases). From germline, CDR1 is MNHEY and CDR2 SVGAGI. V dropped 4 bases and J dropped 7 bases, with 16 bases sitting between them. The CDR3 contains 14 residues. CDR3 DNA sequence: TGTGCCAGCAGTTCCTCACGGGGGGGTCCTGGCTACACCTTC. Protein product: CASSSSRGGPGYTF.

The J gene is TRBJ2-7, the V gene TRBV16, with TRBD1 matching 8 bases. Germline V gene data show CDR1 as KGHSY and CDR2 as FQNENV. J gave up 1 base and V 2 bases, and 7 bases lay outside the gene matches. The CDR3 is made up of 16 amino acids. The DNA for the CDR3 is TGTGCCAGCAGCCAAACCGACACAGGGGGATCCTACGAGCAGTACTTC. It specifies CASSQTDTGGSYEQYF.

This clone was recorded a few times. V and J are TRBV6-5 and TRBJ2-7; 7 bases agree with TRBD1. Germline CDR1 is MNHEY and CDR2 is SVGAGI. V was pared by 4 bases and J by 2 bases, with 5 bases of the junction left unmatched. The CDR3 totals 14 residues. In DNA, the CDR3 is TGTGCCAGCAGTTGGACGGGACAGACCTACGAGCAGTACTTC. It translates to CASSWTGQTYEQYF.

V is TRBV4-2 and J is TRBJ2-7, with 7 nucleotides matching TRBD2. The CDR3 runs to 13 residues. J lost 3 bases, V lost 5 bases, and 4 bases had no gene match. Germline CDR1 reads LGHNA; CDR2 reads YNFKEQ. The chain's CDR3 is CASSGERGYEQYF. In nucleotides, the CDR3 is TGTGCCAGCAGCGGTGAGCGGGGCTACGAGCAGTACTTC.